This TCR beta chain was sequenced for a study of T-cell memory formation after mild COVID-19. Study outcomes and limitations: Among clones peaking at day 37 in the second wave, SARS-CoV-2 specificity remained unconfirmed. Contracting clones from day 15 to 85 had balanced CD4/CD8; later expanders favoured CD4+. Those CD4+ clones that contracted were mainly in CM and EM (CD8+ ones in EMRA).

5'RACE, which relied on constant-segment primers, yielded TCR alpha and TCR beta cDNA libraries carrying sample barcodes and UMIs. TCRdb processed the 5' RACE reads anew with MiXCR; each CDR3 protein has one entry. The table shows hundreds of thousands of distinct CDR3 sequences, with about 20% occurring only once. This clonotype was seen repeatedly, ten times or more. Its antigen is unidentified. V lost 4 bases to trimming and J lost 3 bases, with 16 bases between them. This CDR3 spans 15 amino acids. Germline CDR1 reads LNHNV; CDR2 reads YYDKDF (reference sequence). This TCR was recovered from an adult woman who had mild COVID-19 (a few samples of this study predate the infection). Cell type and time point are not known. V and J are TRBV15 and TRBJ2-7; tentative D call: TRBD1 (6 bases). The sample consisted of PBMCs or a T cell subset sorted from them (not recorded which). CDR3 loop: CATSTSRLGGYEQYF. In nucleotides, the CDR3 is TGTGCCACCAGCACTTCTAGGTTAGGGGGCTACGAGCAGTACTTC.